The clone carrying this T cell receptor (beta chain) was counted only a few times. Antigen specificity is unknown. TCRdb used MiXCR to reprocess the reads, holding one entry per CDR3 protein. The sample includes 630,000 or so distinct CDR3 sequences, approximately 25% of them seen just once. The source of the sample is a study of T cell repertoires in cytomegalovirus infection. Across the study: From public TCR beta signatures came an indication of both CMV infection and matching HLA type.

Study results and limitations: Identification of carriers of CMV plus the relevant HLA was achieved through cumulative public TCR beta family frequency. CMV-specific HLA-C-restricted TCR beta clonotypes dominated the ex vivo response.

CDR1 and CDR2 (germline): SGHTA, FQGNSA. The V end was cut by 7 bases, the J end by 3 bases, with 9 bases between. CDR3 size: 13 residues. Input material: CD8+ T cells from PBMCs. This sequence originates from a human donor in good health (CMV status not recorded). Some clones in this sample may be carry-over from other donors' samples. The V call is TRBV7-2, the J call TRBJ2-2; D is unclear. CDR3: CASTRTDTGELFF. The CDR3 DNA sequence: TGTGCCAGCACCCGAACTGACACCGGGGAGCTGTTTTTT.